Each of the 11 T cell receptor beta chains below was sequenced from the same sample in a study of cytomegalovirus exposure and HLA in healthy donors. Primers included in the PCR were 60 Vbeta and 13 Jbeta primers. Here immunoSEQ multiplex PCR was the method, and the copy in TCRdb shows in-frame clones only, minus some. The table has over 100,000 clones, around 8.5% seen once. The sequenced sample consisted of PBMCs. The receptor source for this set is a man between 35 and 55 years old in good health and CMV-seronegative.

This chain links TRBV5-1 with TRBJ1-3, with TRBD1 identical over 9 bases. The V and J ends lost 2 bases and 4 bases, in that order; junction bases with no gene match: 4. Germline loops: CDR1 SGHRS, CDR2 YFSETQ. CDR3 length: 15 residues. The CDR3 bases are TGCGCCAGCAGCTTACAGGGGGCCAGGGGAAACACCATATATTTT. Amino acid sequence: CASSLQGARGNTIYF.

This clone was observed a few times. The V gene is TRBV7-2, the J gene TRBJ1-5; no clear D. The CDR3 loop spans 15 amino acids. Germline V CDR1 and CDR2: SGHTA, FQGNSA. Trimming removed 2 bases from V and 1 base from J, with 9 bases in between. CDR3 residues: CASSLIRGSNQPQHF. In nucleotides, the CDR3 is TGTGCCAGCAGCTTAATACGAGGGAGCAATCAGCCCCAGCATTTT.

The gene calls are TRBV19 and TRBJ1-2; D ambiguous. Germline CDR1 and CDR2: LNHDA and SQIVND (reference sequence). V gave up 10 bases and J gave up 2 bases, with 8 bases separating them. The CDR3 covers 11 residues. CDR3 in amino acids: CATRANYGYTF. The CDR3 nucleotides are TGTGCCACCAGAGCGAACTATGGCTACACCTTC.

This clone came up a few times. CDR3: CASSVFDRTDTQYF. CDR3 nucleotide sequence: TGTGCCAGCAGCGTTTTTGACAGAACAGATACGCAGTATTTT. This rearrangement joins TRBV9 to TRBJ2-3; D perhaps matches TRBD1 (5 bases). Germline assignment: CDR1 SGDLS and CDR2 YYNGEE. The CDR3 spans 14 residues. Trimming shortened V by 2 bases and J by 3 bases, and 10 bases separated the two germline ends.

The chain has TRBV6-6 and TRBJ1-1; maybe TRBD1 (6 bases). The CDR3 has 12 amino acids. Trimming shortened V by 6 bases and J by 1 base, and 6 bases separated the two germline ends. The germline V gene encodes CDR1 MNHNY and CDR2 SVGAGI (reference sequence). Here the CDR3 DNA reads TGTGCCAGCAGGACAGGGAACACTGAAGCTTTCTTT. As protein: CASRTGNTEAFF.

V and J are TRBV10-3 and TRBJ1-6; weak D call: TRBD1 (5 bases). CDR1 and CDR2 from the germline V gene are ENHRY and SYGVKD. The CDR3 consists of 16 residues. Trimming removed 3 bases at V and 0 bases at J, with 9 bases between. The CDR3 here is CAISDDDSSYNSPLHF. The CDR3 bases are TGTGCCATCAGTGACGATGACAGCTCCTATAATTCACCCCTCCACTTT.

There are a few counts of this clone. The chain uses TRBV7-7 and TRBJ2-5, with 9 bases that match TRBD1. Germline CDR1 and CDR2: SSHAT and FNYEAQ (reference sequence). J gave up 5 bases and V 4 bases, and 5 bases lay outside the gene matches. The CDR3 is made up of 14 amino acids. The CDR3 is CASSSAGQGETQYF. The CDR3 nucleotides are TGTGCCAGCAGCTCAGCGGGACAGGGTGAGACCCAGTACTTC.

The chain recombines TRBV7-9 with TRBJ2-7; 11 nucleotides match TRBD1. Germline loops: CDR1 SEHNR, CDR2 FQNEAQ (reference sequence). This CDR3 contains 15 residues. With 1 base clipped from V and 2 bases from J, the junction kept 1 base outside the gene matches. The CDR3 here is CASSLGTGGPYEQYF. The CDR3 DNA follows: TGTGCCAGCAGCTTAGGGACAGGGGGCCCCTACGAGCAGTACTTC.

This clone came up a few times. V gene TRBV4-1 combines with J gene TRBJ2-5, with D possibly being TRBD2 (5 bases). V lost 3 bases and J 7 bases, leaving 12 bases between the germline ends. Germline V lookup: CDR1 MGHRA, CDR2 YSYEKL. The CDR3 runs to 13 residues. The CDR3 reads CASSQSGGGTQYF. CDR3 in DNA: TGCGCCAGCAGCCAGTCCGGAGGAGGGACCCAGTACTTC.

This clone was recorded a few times. The chain is built from TRBV6-1 and TRBJ2-1, with a possible D match to TRBD1 (6 bases). The V end was cut by 1 base, the J end by 3 bases, with 10 bases between. This CDR3 comprises 15 residues. CDR1 and CDR2 from the germline V gene are MNHNS and SASEGT. CDR3: CASSEGGQIYNEQFF. For the CDR3, the DNA is TGTGCCAGCAGTGAAGGGGGACAAATCTACAATGAGCAGTTCTTC.

The rearrangement uses TRBV29-1 and TRBJ2-5; 7 nucleotides match TRBD1. The J call is doubtful: the DNA matches TRBJ2-7 better. CDR1 SQVTM and CDR2 ANQGSEA come from the germline V gene. The CDR3 totals 13 residues. CDR3 bases: TGCAGCGTTAGGGCAGGGGGTAGCTACGAGCAGTACTTC. This sequence encodes CSVRAGGSYEQYF.